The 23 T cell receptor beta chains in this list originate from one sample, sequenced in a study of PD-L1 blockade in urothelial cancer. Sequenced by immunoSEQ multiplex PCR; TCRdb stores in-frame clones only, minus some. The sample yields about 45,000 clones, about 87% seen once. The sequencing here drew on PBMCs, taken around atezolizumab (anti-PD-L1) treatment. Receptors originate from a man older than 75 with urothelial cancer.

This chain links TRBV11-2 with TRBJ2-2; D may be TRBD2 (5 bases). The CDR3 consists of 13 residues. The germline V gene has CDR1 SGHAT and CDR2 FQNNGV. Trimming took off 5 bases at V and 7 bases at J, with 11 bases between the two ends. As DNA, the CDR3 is TGTGCCAGCAGCCGTAACGGGGTCGGGGAGCTGTTTTTT. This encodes CASSRNGVGELFF.

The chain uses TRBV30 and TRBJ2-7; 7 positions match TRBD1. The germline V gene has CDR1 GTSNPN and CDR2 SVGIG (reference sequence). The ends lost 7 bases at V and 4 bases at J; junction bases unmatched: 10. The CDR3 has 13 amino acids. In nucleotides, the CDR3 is TGTGCCTCGGAGGACAGGTGGAGTTACGAGCAGTACTTC. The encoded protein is CASEDRWSYEQYF.

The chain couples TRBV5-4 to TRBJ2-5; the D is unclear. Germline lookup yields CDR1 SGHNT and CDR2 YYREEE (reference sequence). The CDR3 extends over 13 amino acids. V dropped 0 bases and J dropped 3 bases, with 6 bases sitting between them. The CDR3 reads CASSLAPEETQYF. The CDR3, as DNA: TGTGCCAGCAGCTTGGCCCCGGAAGAGACCCAGTACTTC.

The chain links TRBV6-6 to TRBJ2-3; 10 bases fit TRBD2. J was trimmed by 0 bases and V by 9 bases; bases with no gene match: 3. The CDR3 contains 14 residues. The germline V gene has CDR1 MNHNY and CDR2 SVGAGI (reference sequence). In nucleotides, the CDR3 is TGTGCCAGTGGACTAGCGGCCAGCACAGATACGCAGTATTTT. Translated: CASGLAASTDTQYF.

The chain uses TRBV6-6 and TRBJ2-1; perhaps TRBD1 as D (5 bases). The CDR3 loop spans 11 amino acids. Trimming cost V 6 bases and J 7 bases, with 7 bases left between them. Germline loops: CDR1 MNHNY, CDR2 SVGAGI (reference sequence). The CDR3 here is CASRTANEQFF. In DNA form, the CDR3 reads TGTGCCAGCAGGACAGCTAATGAGCAGTTCTTC.

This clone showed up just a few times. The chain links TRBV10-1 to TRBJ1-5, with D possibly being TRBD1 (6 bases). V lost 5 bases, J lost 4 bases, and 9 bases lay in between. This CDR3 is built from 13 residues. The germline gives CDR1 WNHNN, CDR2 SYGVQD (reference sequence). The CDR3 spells CASSPGTNQPQHF. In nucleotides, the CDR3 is TGCGCCAGCAGTCCGGGGACAAATCAGCCCCAGCATTTT.

In DNA form, the CDR3 reads TGTGCCAGTAGTAATCAACAGGGGAAGGGCTACACCTTC. This gives the protein CASSNQQGKGYTF. This rearrangement joins TRBV19 to TRBJ1-2; 7 nucleotides match TRBD1. Germline lookup yields CDR1 LNHDA and CDR2 SQIVND (reference sequence). After removal of 4 bases from V and 8 bases from J, the junction contained 7 bases not matched to a gene. CDR3 length: 13 residues.

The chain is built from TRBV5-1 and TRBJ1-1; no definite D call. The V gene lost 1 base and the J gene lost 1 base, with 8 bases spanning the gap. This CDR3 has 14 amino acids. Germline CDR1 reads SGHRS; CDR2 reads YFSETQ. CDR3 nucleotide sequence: TGCGCCAGCAGCTTGTCGTCCGGGAACACTGAAGCTTTCTTT. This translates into CASSLSSGNTEAFF.

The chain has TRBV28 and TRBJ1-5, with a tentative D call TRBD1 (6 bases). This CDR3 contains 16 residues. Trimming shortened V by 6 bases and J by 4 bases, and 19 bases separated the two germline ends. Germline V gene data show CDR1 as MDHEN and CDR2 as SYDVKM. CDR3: CASSNSQFQGNQPQHF. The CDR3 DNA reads TGTGCCAGCAGCAATTCCCAATTCCAGGGGAATCAGCCCCAGCATTTT. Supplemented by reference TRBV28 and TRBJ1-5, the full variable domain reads DVKVTQSSRYLVKRTGEKVFLECVQDMDHENMFWYRQDPGLGLRLIYFSYDVKMKEKGDIPEGYSVSREKKERFSLILESASTNQTSMYLCASSNSQFQGNQPQHFGDGTRLSIL.

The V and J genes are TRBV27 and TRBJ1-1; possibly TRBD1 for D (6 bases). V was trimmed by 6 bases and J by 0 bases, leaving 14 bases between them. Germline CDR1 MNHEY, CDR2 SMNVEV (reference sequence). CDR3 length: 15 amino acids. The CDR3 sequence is CASRRPGVMNTEAFF. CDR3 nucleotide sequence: TGTGCCAGCAGGCGACCAGGGGTCATGAACACTGAAGCTTTCTTT.

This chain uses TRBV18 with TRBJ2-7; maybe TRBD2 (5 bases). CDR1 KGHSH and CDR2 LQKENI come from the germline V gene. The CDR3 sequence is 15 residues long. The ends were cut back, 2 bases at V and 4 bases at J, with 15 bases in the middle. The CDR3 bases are TGTGCCAGCTCACCATCGGGATGGGAGCTATACGAGCAGTACTTC. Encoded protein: CASSPSGWELYEQYF.

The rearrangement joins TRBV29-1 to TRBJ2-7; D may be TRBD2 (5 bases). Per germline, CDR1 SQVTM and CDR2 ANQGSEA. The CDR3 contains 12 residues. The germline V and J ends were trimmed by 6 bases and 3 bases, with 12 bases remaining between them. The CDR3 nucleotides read TGCAGCGTCGCCGACGGGAACTACGAGCAGTACTTC. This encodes CSVADGNYEQYF.

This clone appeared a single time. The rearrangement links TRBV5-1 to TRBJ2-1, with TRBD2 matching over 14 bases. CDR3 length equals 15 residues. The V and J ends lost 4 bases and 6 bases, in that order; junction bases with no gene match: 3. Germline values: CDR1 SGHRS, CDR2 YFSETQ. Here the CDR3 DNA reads TGCGCCAGCAGCCAGGGACTAGCGGGAGCCAATGAGCAGTTCTTC. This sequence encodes CASSQGLAGANEQFF.

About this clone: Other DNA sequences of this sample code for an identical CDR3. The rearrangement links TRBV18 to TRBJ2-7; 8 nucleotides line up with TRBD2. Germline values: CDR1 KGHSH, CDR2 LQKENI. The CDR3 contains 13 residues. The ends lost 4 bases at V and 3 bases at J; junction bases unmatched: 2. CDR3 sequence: CASSRSGSYEQYF. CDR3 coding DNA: TGTGCCAGCTCACGAAGCGGGAGCTACGAGCAGTACTTC.

CDR3 region: CASSYSSNSGDEQYF. In DNA, the CDR3 is TGTGCCAGCAGTTACTCGAGCAATTCAGGGGACGAGCAGTACTTC. The chain uses TRBV6-5 and TRBJ2-7; a possible D gene is TRBD1 (6 bases). Germline V CDR1 and CDR2: MNHEY, SVGAGI. CDR3 size: 15 residues. Trimming removed 0 bases at V and 5 bases at J, with 14 bases between.

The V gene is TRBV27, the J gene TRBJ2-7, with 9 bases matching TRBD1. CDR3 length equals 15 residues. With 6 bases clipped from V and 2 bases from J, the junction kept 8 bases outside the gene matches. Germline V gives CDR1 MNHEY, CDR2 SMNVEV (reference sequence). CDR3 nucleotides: TGTGCCAGCAGCGGGGGCGGGACAGGGACCTACGAGCAGTACTTC. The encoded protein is CASSGGGTGTYEQYF.

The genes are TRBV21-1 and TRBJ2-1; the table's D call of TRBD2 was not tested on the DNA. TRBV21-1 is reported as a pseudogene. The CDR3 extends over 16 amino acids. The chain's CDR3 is CASSKWSLAVYNEQFF. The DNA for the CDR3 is TGTGCCAGCAGCAAATGGTCGCTAGCGGTCTACAATGAGCAGTTCTTC.

CDR3 in DNA: TGTGCCAGCAGCCGGACAGAGCAGTACTTC. Translating it yields CASSRTEQYF. The genes are TRBV6-5 and TRBJ2-7, with D possibly being TRBD1 (5 bases). The CDR3 loop spans 10 amino acids. The germline V and J ends were trimmed by 6 bases and 7 bases, with 7 bases remaining between them. Germline V gene data show CDR1 as MNHEY and CDR2 as SVGAGI.

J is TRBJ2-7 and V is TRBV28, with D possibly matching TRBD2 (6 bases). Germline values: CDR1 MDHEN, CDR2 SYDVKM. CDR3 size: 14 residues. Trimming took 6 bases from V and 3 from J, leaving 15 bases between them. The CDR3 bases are TGTGCCAGCAGCCCCGGGGGTTCACACTACGAGCAGTACTTC. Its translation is CASSPGGSHYEQYF.

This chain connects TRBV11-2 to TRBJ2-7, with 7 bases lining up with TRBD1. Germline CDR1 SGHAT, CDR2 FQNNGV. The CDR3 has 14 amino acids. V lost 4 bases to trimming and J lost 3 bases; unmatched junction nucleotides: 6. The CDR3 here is CASSSTTGVYEQYF. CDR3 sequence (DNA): TGTGCCAGCAGCTCTACCACAGGGGTCTACGAGCAGTACTTC.

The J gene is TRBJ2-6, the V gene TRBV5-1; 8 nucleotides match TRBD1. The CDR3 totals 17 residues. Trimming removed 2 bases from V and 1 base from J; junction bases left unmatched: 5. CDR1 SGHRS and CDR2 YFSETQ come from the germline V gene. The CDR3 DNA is TGCGCCAGCAGCTTAGGACAGGGAACTTCTGGGGCCAACGTCCTGACTTTC. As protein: CASSLGQGTSGANVLTF. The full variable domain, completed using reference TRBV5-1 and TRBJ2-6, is KAGVTQTPRYLIKTRGQQVTLSCSPISGHRSVSWYQQTPGQGLQFLFEYFSETQRNKGNFPGRFSGRQFSNSRSEMNVSTLELGDSALYLCASSLGQGTSGANVLTFGAGSRLTVL.

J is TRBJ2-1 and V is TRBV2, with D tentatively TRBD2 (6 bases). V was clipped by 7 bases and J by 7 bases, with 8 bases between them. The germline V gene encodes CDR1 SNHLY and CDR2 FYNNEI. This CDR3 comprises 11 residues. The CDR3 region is CASNRGNEQFF. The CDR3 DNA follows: TGTGCCAGCAATCGGGGGAATGAGCAGTTCTTC.

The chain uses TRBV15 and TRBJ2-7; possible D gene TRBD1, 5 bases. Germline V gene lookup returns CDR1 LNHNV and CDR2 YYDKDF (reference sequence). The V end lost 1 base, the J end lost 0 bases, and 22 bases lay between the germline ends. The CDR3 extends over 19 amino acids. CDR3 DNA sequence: TGTGCCACCAGCAGAGTAAGATTAGGTAGGGGCCCAAGCTCCTACGAGCAGTACTTC. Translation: CATSRVRLGRGPSSYEQYF.